These T cell receptor beta chains were read from a single sample in a study of graft-versus-host responses after intestinal transplantation. The repertoire was sequenced with immunoSEQ multiplex PCR; TCRdb's copy has only in-frame clones and lacks some. The table includes 90,000 to 100,000 clones, 90% to 95% detected once. These receptors' targets are unknown. The sample consisted of unstimulated CD8+ T cells sorted from spleen or lymph node cells, taken before intestinal transplant. Receptor source: a human donor who received an intestinal transplant. The CDR3 runs from the conserved cysteine through the conserved F or W. A D gene is named only where the DNA matches it firmly. Clone size appears in some rows only: once, few, many, or a class for an expanded clone.

>TRBV5-1|.|.|TRBJ2-7
TGCGCCAGCAGCTTGGACTATGCGGGGGCCTCCTACGAGCAGTACTTC
CASSLDYAGASYEQYF
>TRBV7-6|TRBD2|.|TRBJ2-7
TGTGCCAGCAGCTTATCGCCCGGGGGGGACGGACGATACGAGCAGTACTTC
CASSLSPGGDGRYEQYF
>TRBV29-1|.|.|TRBJ2-7
TGCAGCGTTGTCGGTCCGTCCTACGAGCAGTACTTC
CSVVGPSYEQYF
>TRBV5-6|TRBD2|.|TRBJ2-3
TGTGCCAGCTCGCTCGCGGGAGGGCCCGTAGGCACAGATACGCAGTATTTT
CASSLAGGPVGTDTQYF
>TRBV4-3|.|.|TRBJ2-7
TGCGCCAGCAGCCAAGATTACCGTGGGACACTCTATTACGAGCAGTACTTC
CASSQDYRGTLYYEQYF
>TRBV29-1|TRBD1|.|TRBJ2-7
TGCAGCGCACAGGGGATTTACGAGCAGTACTTC
CSAQGIYEQYF
>TRBV30|.|.|TRBJ1-1
TGTGCCTGGAGCCTCGGGGGGTCCGAAGCTTTCTTT
CAWSLGGSEAFF
>TRBV6-1|TRBD1|.|TRBJ2-7
TGTGCCAGCAGTGCCCGGGACAGGATCCCCTACGAGCAGTACTTC
CASSARDRIPYEQYF
>TRBV14|.|.|TRBJ1-2
TGTGCCAGCTCCCGGTTTGGGGGCTTGGAGGGCTACACCTTC
CASSRFGGLEGYTF
>TRBV6-1|TRBD1|.|TRBJ1-1
TGTGCCAGCAGTGGTACGTACAGGGGGCTCCTGAACACTGAAGCTTTCTTT
CASSGTYRGLLNTEAFF
>TRBV2|.|.|TRBJ2-2
TGTGCCAGCAGCGAAACCGCTACGGGAGCCGGGGAGCTGTTTTTT
CASSETATGAGELFF
>TRBV6-5|.|.|TRBJ2-5
TGTGCCAGCAGTTACCTAGCCCGGCGGGAGACCCAGTACTTC
CASSYLARRETQYF
>TRBV28|.|.|TRBJ1-2
TGTGCCAGCAGTTTTCAGGATTACGGCTACACCTTC
CASSFQDYGYTF
>TRBV14|TRBD1|.|TRBJ1-2
TGTGCCAGCAGCCCAGTACAGGGGGCCTACTATGGCTACACCTTC
CASSPVQGAYYGYTF
>TRBV11-2|TRBD1|.|TRBJ2-7
TGTGCCAGCCGGGACAGGTTACGAGGCGAGCAGTACTTC
CASRDRLRGEQYF
>TRBV4-1|TRBD2|.|TRBJ2-7
TGCGCCAGCAGCCAAATTCTAGCGGGCTATTACGAGCAGTACTTC
CASSQILAGYYEQYF
>TRBV4-1|.|.|TRBJ1-6
TGCGCCAGCAGCCAAGAGGGGAGGGGAGATGGTTCACCCCTCCACTTT
CASSQEGRGDGSPLHF
>TRBV9|TRBD2|.|TRBJ2-5
TGTGCCAGCAGCGCAAGACTAGCGGCTCAAGAGACCCAGTACTTC
CASSARLAAQETQYF
>TRBV6-5|.|.|TRBJ1-1
TGTGCCAGCAGTTACGACAGTCCGAACACTGAAGCTTTCTTT
CASSYDSPNTEAFF
>TRBV7-9|TRBD2|.|TRBJ2-1
TGTGCCAGCAGCGCAGCCGCCGGGACTAGCGCAAACAATGAGCAGTTCTTC
CASSAAAGTSANNEQFF
>TRBV10-3|TRBD1|.|TRBJ1-2
TGTGCCATCAGTGACACAGGGGGCCCACACAACTATGGCTACACCTTC
CAISDTGGPHNYGYTF
>TRBV5-5|TRBD2|.|TRBJ2-1
TGTGCCAGCAGCGGTACTAGCGGGGGCCCCTCCTACAATGAGCAGTTCTTC
CASSGTSGGPSYNEQFF
>TRBV9|TRBD1|.|TRBJ2-1
TGTGCCAGCAGCCCAGAAGGGAAGGGGGCTACGCATGAGCAGTTCTTC
CASSPEGKGATHEQFF
>TRBV2|TRBD2|.|TRBJ2-3
TGTGCCAGCTGGGCGGGGGGGGGCACAGATACGCAGTATTTT
CASWAGGGTDTQYF
>TRBV14|.|.|TRBJ2-7
TGTGCCAGCAGCCCCGGGATCTCCTACGAGCAGTACTTC
CASSPGISYEQYF
>TRBV9|.|.|TRBJ2-2
TGTGCCAGCAGCGACCGCACCGGCGGGGAGCTGTTTTTT
CASSDRTGGELFF
>TRBV21-1|.|.|TRBJ1-5
TGTGCCAGCAGCAAAAGGGACAGGGGGTTTCAGCCCCAGCATTTT
CASSKRDRGFQPQHF
>TRBV4-1|TRBD2|.|TRBJ2-7
TGCGCCAGCAGCCCACTAGCGTTGAGCTCCTACGAGCAGTACTTC
CASSPLALSSYEQYF
>TRBV9|.|.|TRBJ2-3
TGTGCCAGCAGCCCTGGGAGCGAAAGAGATACGCAGTATTTT
CASSPGSERDTQYF
>TRBV4-1|.|.|TRBJ2-5
TGCGCCAGCAGCCATGGAGACAGCCAAGAGACCCAGTACTTC
CASSHGDSQETQYF
>TRBV19|TRBD2|.|TRBJ2-1
TGTGCCAGTAGCACACTAGCGGGGGGGTACAATGAGCAGTTCTTC
CASSTLAGGYNEQFF
>TRBV4-1|.|.|TRBJ1-2
TGCGCCAGCAGCCCATCGTGGGCCTCGGATGGCTACACCTTC
CASSPSWASDGYTF
>TRBV9|TRBD2|once|TRBJ2-3
TGTGCCAGCAGCGCGCCAATAGCGGGGTCTACAGATACGCAGTATTTT
CASSAPIAGSTDTQYF
>TRBV7-7|TRBD2|.|TRBJ2-1
TGTGCCAGCAGCCCAAATCTAGCGGGGGGGCCGGATGAGCAGTTCTTC
CASSPNLAGGPDEQFF
>TRBV11-2|TRBD1|.|TRBJ2-5
TGTGCCAGCAGCTTAGATCAGAAGGACAGGGCCCGAGAGACCCAGTACTTC
CASSLDQKDRARETQYF
>TRBV6-5|TRBD2|once|TRBJ2-1
TGTGCCAGCAGTCTAGCGGGGGAGAATGAGCAGTTCTTC
CASSLAGENEQFF
>TRBV6-1|TRBD2|once|TRBJ2-1
TGTGCCAGCAGAGTAGCGGGACCCCCCAATGAGCAGTTCTTC
CASRVAGPPNEQFF
>TRBV6-5|.|.|TRBJ2-7
TGTGCCAGCAGTGCCGGGGCCTACGAGCAGTACTTC
CASSAGAYEQYF
>TRBV21-1|.|once|TRBJ1-6
TGTGCCAGCAGCATACGGGACTATAATTCACCCCTCCACTTT
CASSIRDYNSPLHF
>TRBV25-1|.|.|TRBJ1-6
TGTGCCAGCAGTGATCGGGGGGTTTTGAATAATTCACCCCTCCACTTT
CASSDRGVLNNSPLHF
>TRBV2|.|.|TRBJ2-3
TGTGCCAGCAGTGAGGAACAGACAGATACGCAGTATTTT
CASSEEQTDTQYF
>TRBV2|TRBD2|.|TRBJ2-1
TGTGCCAGCAGTGCTATGACTAGCGGGAGGTACTATGAGCAGTTCTTC
CASSAMTSGRYYEQFF
>TRBV27|.|.|TRBJ2-7
TGTGCCGGACCGAACAGGTTCCGCTACGAGCAGTACTTC
CAGPNRFRYEQYF
>TRBV9|.|.|TRBJ2-3
TGTGCCAGCAGCACCTGGGGGCGCGGGGATACGCAGTATTTT
CASSTWGRGDTQYF
>TRBV30|.|few|TRBJ1-1
TGTGCCTGGAGTGACATTAATTGGGAGGCTTTCTTT
CAWSDINWEAFF
>TRBV6-5|.|.|TRBJ2-1
TGTGCCAGCAGTTCGGGACTGTTCTCCTACAATGAGCAGTTCTTC
CASSSGLFSYNEQFF
>TRBV5-1|TRBD1|.|TRBJ1-2
TGCGCCAGCAGAAACGAGGACAGGGAAATATGGTATGGCTACACCTTC
CASRNEDREIWYGYTF
>TRBV18|TRBD2|once|TRBJ2-1
TGTGCCAGCTCACCAGCTAGCGGGGACTACAATGAGCAGTTCTTC
CASSPASGDYNEQFF
>TRBV7-9|.|.|TRBJ1-4
TGTGCCAGCAGCAATCCTACCAGGGAGGGAGGGGAAAAACTGTTTTTT
CASSNPTREGGEKLFF
>TRBV5-1|TRBD1|.|TRBJ2-7
TGCGCCAGCAGCTGGGGACAGGGGGCCTACGAGCAGTACTTC
CASSWGQGAYEQYF
>TRBV28|TRBD1|.|TRBJ1-3
TGTGCCAGCAGCCCGACAGGGGCTGGAAACACCATATATTTT
CASSPTGAGNTIYF